This T cell receptor (beta chain) is from a study of radiation and T cells in renal cell carcinoma. Study-level information: Nephrectomy followed 15 Gy stereotactic body radiation by 4 weeks.

The repertoire was sequenced with immunoSEQ multiplex PCR; TCRdb's copy has only in-frame clones and lacks some. The repertoire holds 70,000 or so clones, 82% seen once, with approximately 5% in the top ten. This clone was detected only a few times. Time point meaning: blood 2 weeks post-SBRT. The treatment here: 15 Gy SBRT to primary tumor, nephrectomy 4 weeks later. Radiation-treated patients gave blood at baseline, week 2 and week 4. This renal cell carcinoma was of the clear cell type. V was pared by 2 bases and J by 5 bases, with 6 bases of the junction left unmatched. CDR1 and CDR2 (germline): MNHEY, SVGAGI. The CDR3 contains 15 residues.

This chain uses TRBV6-5 with TRBJ2-7; the match to TRBD1 covers 10 bases. The sequence was obtained from a man aged 55 to 70 with renal cell carcinoma. The sample here was blood, taken from a patient whose treatment included radiotherapy and nephrectomy. The CDR3 protein is CASSYDDRGLNEQYF. CDR3 nucleotide sequence: TGTGCCAGCAGTTACGACGACAGGGGGCTCAACGAGCAGTACTTC.